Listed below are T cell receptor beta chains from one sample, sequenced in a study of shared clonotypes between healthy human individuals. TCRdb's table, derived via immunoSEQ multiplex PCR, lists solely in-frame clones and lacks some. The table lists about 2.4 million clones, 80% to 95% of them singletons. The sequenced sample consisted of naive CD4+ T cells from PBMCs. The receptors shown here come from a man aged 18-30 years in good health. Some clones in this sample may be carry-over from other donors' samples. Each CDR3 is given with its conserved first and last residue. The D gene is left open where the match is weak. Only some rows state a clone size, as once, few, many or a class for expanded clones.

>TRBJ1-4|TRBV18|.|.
CASSPASGADEKLFF
TGTGCCAGCTCACCAGCTTCGGGGGCGGATGAAAAACTGTTTTTT
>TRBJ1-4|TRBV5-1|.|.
CASSTGVRTTNEKLFF
TGCGCCAGCAGCACAGGAGTCAGGACAACTAATGAAAAACTGTTTTTT
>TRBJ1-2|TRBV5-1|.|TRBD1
CASSLGDRGPEGYTF
TGCGCCAGCAGCTTGGGGGACAGGGGGCCAGAAGGCTACACCTTC
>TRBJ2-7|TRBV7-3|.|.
CASSLGRSYEQYF
TGTGCCAGCAGCTTAGGGAGGAGCTACGAGCAGTACTTC
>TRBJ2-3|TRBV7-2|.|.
CASSFIRATDTQYF
TGTGCCAGCAGCTTCATTCGGGCAACAGATACGCAGTATTTT
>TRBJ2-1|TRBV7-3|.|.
CASSTTRNSYNEQFF
TGTGCCAGCAGCACGACTCGGAACTCCTACAATGAGCAGTTCTTC
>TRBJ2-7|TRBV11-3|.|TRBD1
CASSFTGASLNEQYF
TGTGCCAGCAGTTTTACAGGGGCATCCTTGAACGAGCAGTACTTC
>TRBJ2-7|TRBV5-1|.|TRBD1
CASSLELGQWVGEQYF
TGCGCCAGCAGCTTGGAGCTGGGACAGTGGGTGGGCGAGCAGTACTTC
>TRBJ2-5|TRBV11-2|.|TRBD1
CASSSTRQGGDQETQYF
TGTGCCAGCAGCTCCACCCGACAGGGTGGGGACCAAGAGACCCAGTACTTC
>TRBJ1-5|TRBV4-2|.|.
CASSQGRYSNQPQHF
TGTGCCAGCAGCCAGGGGCGATATAGCAATCAGCCCCAGCATTTT
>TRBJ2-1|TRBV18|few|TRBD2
CASSPTAGEGQFF
TGTGCCAGCTCACCTACGGCCGGGGAGGGGCAGTTCTTC
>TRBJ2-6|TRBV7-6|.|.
CASSPGRNSGANVLTF
TGTGCCAGCAGCCCGGGGCGAAACTCTGGGGCCAACGTCCTGACTTTC